The subject of this entry is one T cell receptor beta chain. Its antigen is not known. This sample was included in a study of identical twins. MiXCR, applied by TCRdb to the 5' RACE reads, yields one record per CDR3 protein. The table shows about 190,000 distinct CDR3 sequences, with about a sixth occurring only once. Germline V CDR1 and CDR2: DFQATT, SNEGSKA (reference sequence). This CDR3 has 13 residues. V trimming: 3 bases; J trimming: 8 bases; junction bases outside the gene matches: 5. Notes on the study in general: Insertions were reduced in abundant cord blood beta clonotypes but not in memory repertoires. Some out-of-frame alpha sequences were shared by twins, and these showed excess low generation probability.

This sample also belongs to another study, concerning T cells expressing NK-cell markers. That study adds: A range of about 1.0-7.5% of CD8+ T cells consisted of dominant NKG2C+ clonotypes in a handful of donors.

This chain uses TRBV20-1 with TRBJ2-1, with 9 positions matching TRBD2. Sequenced: CD8+ T cells sorted from blood. This clonotype was obtained from a woman aged 18-35 years in good health. CDR3 residues: CSARRGGGDEQFF. The CDR3 bases are TGCAGTGCTAGGCGGGGGGGCGGGGATGAGCAGTTCTTC.